This TCR beta chain originates from a study of identical twins. Germline V CDR1 and CDR2: SQVTM, ANQGSEA. V shed 6 bases, J shed 0 bases, and the junction held 19 bases outside the gene matches. The CDR3 extends over 19 amino acids. MiXCR, run by TCRdb on the 5' RACE reads, gives a single entry per CDR3 protein. The sample includes about 190,000 distinct CDR3 sequences, 15% to 20% of them seen just once. Study-wide findings and caveats: Cord blood beta clonotypes present at high abundance carried fewer insertions; no such pattern appeared in memory repertoires. Twins' excess sharing was less marked for out-of-frame beta sequences.

This clonotype was observed a few times. Its cognate antigen is unknown. The same specimen was also included in a second study, on T cells expressing NK-cell markers. From that study: HCMV seropositivity marked seven of the eight sequenced donors; one was seronegative. Whether expanded NKG2C-expressing T cell clones recognize HCMV is unknown.

The receptor's source is a woman between 18 and 30 years old in good health. V is TRBV29-1 and J is TRBJ2-3; the match to TRBD1 covers 9 bases. Sequenced: CD8+ T cells sorted from blood. The CDR3 DNA follows: TGCAGCGTGGATGGGGTTTGGACAGGGGTGGAGGGGAGCACAGATACGCAGTATTTT. This gives the protein CSVDGVWTGVEGSTDTQYF.